The T cell receptor (beta chain) described here comes from a study of blood T cell repertoires in COVID-19. Study context: Acute and convalescent COVID-19 samples came from the United States, Italy and Spain. T cells, B-cell-depleted T cells, or PBMCs supplied cDNA or gDNA.

The CDR3 length is 18 residues. The ends lost 1 base at V and 3 bases at J; junction bases unmatched: 14. From germline, CDR1 is SGHVS and CDR2 FQNEAQ. In the authors' methods: For nucleated cells, counts were estimated from reference gene primer amplification. Using immunoSEQ multiplex PCR, the repertoire was profiled, and TCRdb retains in-frame clones only, with some absent. From that table come the V and J calls and clone size; the DNA was used to work out D and trimming. The sample consists of 80,000 to 100,000 clones, around 88% of them appearing once. The sample comprised peripheral blood. This clonotype originated in a woman of 80 years or more with acute or convalescent COVID-19. The rearrangement links TRBV7-8 to TRBJ2-7, with TRBD1 matching 8 bases. The CDR3 here is CASSLEGVGTGIIYEQYF. DNA for the CDR3: TGTGCCAGCAGCTTAGAAGGGGTGGGGACAGGCATTATCTACGAGCAGTACTTC.